The rows below give T cell receptor beta chains drawn from one sample of a study of shared clonotypes between healthy human individuals. The method was immunoSEQ multiplex PCR; TCRdb's version includes in-frame clones alone and lacks a portion of them. The table records a few million clones, 80% to 95% of them present only once. Sequences were obtained from naive CD4+ T cells from PBMCs. The receptors come from a man between 18 and 35 years old in good health. Some clones in this sample may be carry-over from other donors' samples. Each CDR3 is given with its conserved first and last residue. A D gene is named only where the DNA matches it firmly. Rows give clone size only sometimes, using once, few, many, or a class for an expanded clone.

J	V	D	size	CDR3	DNA
TRBJ2-3	TRBV15	TRBD2	-	CATSRPSPAGDTQYF	TGTGCCACCAGCAGACCATCCCCAGCGGGGGATACGCAGTATTTT
TRBJ2-1	TRBV10-1	TRBD2	-	CASSDPGLGVGEQFF	TGCGCCAGCAGTGACCCGGGACTAGGGGTCGGTGAGCAGTTCTTC
TRBJ2-1	TRBV7-3	TRBD1	-	CASSPGQRYNEQFF	TGTGCCAGCAGCCCGGGACAGAGATACAATGAGCAGTTCTTC
TRBJ1-1	TRBV7-6	TRBD1	-	CASRKQGGTEAFF	TGTGCCAGCAGGAAACAGGGGGGTACTGAAGCTTTCTTT
TRBJ2-5	TRBV5-1	-	-	CASSWDIRETQYF	TGCGCCAGCAGCTGGGACATTAGGGAGACCCAGTACTTC
TRBJ2-4	TRBV7-2	-	-	CASSFLAGGDIQYF	TGTGCCAGCAGTTTCTTGGCAGGTGGAGACATTCAGTACTTC
TRBJ2-3	TRBV30	-	-	CAWGRTAVDDTQYF	TGTGCCTGGGGGAGAACAGCCGTAGATGATACGCAGTATTTT
TRBJ2-1	TRBV7-9	TRBD2	-	CASRMTSAYVSSYNEQFF	TGTGCCAGCAGAATGACTAGCGCGTACGTTAGCTCCTACAATGAGCAGTTCTTC
TRBJ2-7	TRBV4-2	-	-	CASSQGAPYEQYF	TGTGCCAGCAGCCAAGGCGCGCCCTACGAGCAGTACTTC
TRBJ2-1	TRBV5-4	-	once	CASSLRLANEQFF	TGTGCCAGCAGCTTGCGTCTAGCAAATGAGCAGTTCTTC